The rows below give T cell receptor beta chains drawn from one sample of a study of shared T cell receptors in the human thymus. Repertoires were generated with immunoSEQ multiplex PCR, while TCRdb's copy carries only in-frame clones and drops some. The sample lists 600,000 to 900,000 clones, approximately 83% seen once, with around 0.0094% in the top ten. The sample was also linked to a second study, of human thymus T cells.

Sequenced sample: thymocytes. These receptors all stem from a girl under three years old with a congenital heart defect. Both conserved end residues are part of each CDR3. D genes are given only for firm matches. Size is omitted from some rows. Given values are once, few, many or a class for expanded clones.

V gene	D gene	clone size	J gene	CDR3 DNA	CDR3 protein
TRBV9	-	once	TRBJ1-6	TGTGCCAGCAGCGTAGGTTCCCGACAGGAGTACCACTCCTATAATTCACCCCTCCACTTT	CASSVGSRQEYHSYNSPLHF
TRBV5-4	TRBD2	-	TRBJ2-3	TGTGCCAGCAGCCCCGGGACTACCACAGATACGCAGTATTTT	CASSPGTTTDTQYF
TRBV2	TRBD1	once	TRBJ1-6	TGTGCCAGCGTCCACAGGGGAACCTATAATTCCCCCCTCCACTTT	CASVHRGTYNSPLHF
TRBV9	-	-	TRBJ1-5	TGTGCCAGCAGCGTAGACGGTTTTAGCAATCAGCCCCAGCATTTT	CASSVDGFSNQPQHF
TRBV28	TRBD1	once	TRBJ1-5	TGTGCCAGCAGTTTTACGGGACAGAGATTCATGGGTAGCAATCAGCCCCAGCATTTT	CASSFTGQRFMGSNQPQHF
TRBV4-1	TRBD1	-	TRBJ2-7	TGCGCCAGCAGCCAGTACGTACGGGACAGGGCAAGAGAGCAGTACTTC	CASSQYVRDRAREQYF
TRBV20-1	-	-	TRBJ1-2	TGCAGTGCTTCTTACAGGTGTGGCTACACCTTC	CSASYRCGYTF
TRBV10-2	TRBD2	once	TRBJ2-5	TGCGCCAGCACCGGGACTAAGAACCTAAAAGAGACCCAGTACTTC	CASTGTKNLKETQYF
TRBV6-1	-	-	TRBJ1-1	TGTGCCAGTGGAGGGGTACGCGACGGGACTGAAGCTTTCTTT	CASGGVRDGTEAFF
TRBV9	TRBD2	once	TRBJ2-3	TGTGCCAGCAGCCCCGCCGGGGCGGGGGGGTCAGCAGATACGCAGTATTTT	CASSPAGAGGSADTQYF
TRBV28	-	-	TRBJ1-5	TGTGCCAGCAGTTTATTGGGTAGACAGCATCAGCCCCAGCATTTT	CASSLLGRQHQPQHF
TRBV6-1	TRBD1	-	TRBJ2-7	TGTGCCAGCAGTGAAGACAGGGGGCGCGTCCACGAGCAGTACTTC	CASSEDRGRVHEQYF
TRBV9	-	once	TRBJ2-2	TGTGCCAGCAGCGTAGGGAGGGGGAGGGGCACGACGAACACCGGGGAGCTGTTTTTT	CASSVGRGRGTTNTGELFF
TRBV27	-	-	TRBJ1-5	TGTGCCAGCAGTTTATCCTCCGAGAATGATCAGCCCCAGCATTTT	CASSLSSENDQPQHF
TRBV11-2	-	-	TRBJ1-6	TGTGCCAGCAGCTTACGTCGTTTTTCGGGTAGCACCCTCCACTTT	CASSLRRFSGSTLHF
TRBV6-5	-	-	TRBJ2-5	TGTGCCAGCCGGGATACCCCGGGTTGGACCCAGTACTTC	CASRDTPGWTQYF
TRBV4-1	TRBD2	-	TRBJ2-1	TGCGCCAGCAGCCAACTCACCGGGACTAGCGGGGCCCCCCTCAATGAGCAGTTCTTC	CASSQLTGTSGAPLNEQFF
TRBV7-6	-	-	TRBJ1-2	TGTGCCAGCAGCTCCAAATGGCCTCAGTCCAGGGGTAGGGCTAACTATGGCTACACCTTC	CASSSKWPQSRGRANYGYTF
TRBV10-3	-	once	TRBJ2-3	TGTGCCATCAGTGAGTCGTCAGGGGTCCCAGATACGCAGTATTTT	CAISESSGVPDTQYF
TRBV7-2	TRBD1	-	TRBJ1-5	TGTGCCAGCAGTAATGGGACAGCATATAGCAATCAGCCCCAGCATTTT	CASSNGTAYSNQPQHF
TRBV5-1	-	-	TRBJ1-4	TGCGCCAGCAGCGAGGCAGACAATGAAAAACTGTTTTTT	CASSEADNEKLFF
TRBV4-1	-	-	TRBJ1-2	TGCGCCAGCAGCCGTCCCCGCCGGCGGCTCCTCTACACCTTC	CASSRPRRRLLYTF
TRBV7-9	-	few	TRBJ2-2	TGTGCCAGCAGCCTTCGGACACCTTCCACCGGGGAGCTGTTTTTT	CASSLRTPSTGELFF
TRBV6-5	-	-	TRBJ1-2	TGTGCCAGCAGTTCTGCCAGGATCTATGGCTACACCTTC	CASSSARIYGYTF
TRBV5-1	TRBD1	-	TRBJ1-3	TGCGCCAGCAGCTTGGGGACAGGGGGCAAAGGAAACACCATATATTTT	CASSLGTGGKGNTIYF
TRBV19	-	-	TRBJ2-3	TGTGCCAGTAGTATCCTACGTTCGGGGGTCACAGATACGCAGTATTTT	CASSILRSGVTDTQYF
TRBV19	TRBD2	-	TRBJ2-1	TGTGCCACCGTGGGACTAGCGGGGACCAATGAGCAGTTCTTC	CATVGLAGTNEQFF
TRBV27	TRBD1	-	TRBJ2-7	TGTGCCAGCCAAGACAGGGATTCCTCCTACGAGCAGTACTTC	CASQDRDSSYEQYF
TRBV4-2	-	-	TRBJ2-3	TGTGCCAGCAGCCAAGAGACGGACAGATACACAGATACGCAGTATTTT	CASSQETDRYTDTQYF
TRBV30	TRBD1	-	TRBJ2-7	TGTGCCTGGAGTACCCGGGACAGGAGACGCTACGAGCAGTACTTC	CAWSTRDRRRYEQYF
TRBV5-1	TRBD1	-	TRBJ1-3	TGCGCCAGCAGCTTCGGACAGGGGGCGCCTGGAAACACCATATATTTT	CASSFGQGAPGNTIYF
TRBV2	TRBD1	-	TRBJ1-1	TGTGCCAGCAGTGAACGACAAGACAGGGGAGACACTGAAGCTTTCTTT	CASSERQDRGDTEAFF
TRBV5-4	TRBD1	-	TRBJ2-3	TGTGCCAGCAGCCCCCGACAGGGTCAGACAGATACGCAGTATTTT	CASSPRQGQTDTQYF
TRBV5-6	TRBD2	once	TRBJ2-7	TGTGCCAGCAGCCCTGGGGAGGGCTACGAGCAGTACTTC	CASSPGEGYEQYF
TRBV4-1	-	-	TRBJ2-7	TGCGCCAGCAGCCAAGAAGGGTTTCGGGGGACAGAGTCCTACGAGCAGTACTTC	CASSQEGFRGTESYEQYF
TRBV25-1	-	-	TRBJ1-3	TGTGCCAGCAGTGAACACGGGGTAGGAGAAAACACCATATATTTT	CASSEHGVGENTIYF
TRBV27	TRBD1	-	TRBJ2-7	TGTGCCAGCAGTCTTTACGGGACAGGGGGCCATAGCTCCTACGAGCAGTACTTC	CASSLYGTGGHSSYEQYF
TRBV6-1	-	-	TRBJ1-5	TGTGCCAGCAGTGAAGCGGGGATTACAGGGAGGGATCAGCCCCAGCATTTT	CASSEAGITGRDQPQHF
TRBV19	TRBD1	once	TRBJ1-5	TGTGCCAGTAAGGGACAGCCTAATCAGCCCCAGCATTTT	CASKGQPNQPQHF
TRBV5-6	-	-	TRBJ2-7	TGTGCCAGCAGCTTAACAGTTACCTACGAGCAGTACTTC	CASSLTVTYEQYF
TRBV19	-	-	TRBJ2-5	TGTGCCAGTAGTATTGACCCGGGGGGCCCGCAAGAGACCCAGTACTTC	CASSIDPGGPQETQYF
TRBV5-1	-	few	TRBJ1-2	TGCGCCAGCGGTCTCCAGGGACAAATCTATGGCTACACCTTC	CASGLQGQIYGYTF
TRBV4-1	TRBD1	-	TRBJ2-7	TGCGCCAGCAGCCTCAACCGGGACAGGGGCCACGAGCAGTACTTC	CASSLNRDRGHEQYF
TRBV6-1	-	-	TRBJ2-3	TGTGCCAGCAGTGAGTCCGGCAGGCACATCACAGATACGCAGTATTTT	CASSESGRHITDTQYF
TRBV4-3	TRBD1	few	TRBJ1-1	TGCGCCAGCAGCCAAGTCAGGCAGGGGGGCAGATGTGAAGCTTTCTTT	CASSQVRQGGRCEAFF
TRBV6-1	-	-	TRBJ1-2	TGTGCCAGCAGTGAAAGACACGTCCGGGTACAGATGAGGGTCGACTATGGCTACACCTTC	CASSERHVRVQMRVDYGYTF
TRBV10-3	TRBD1	-	TRBJ1-2	TGTGCCACCTGGACAGGAGCTAACTATGGCTACACCTTC	CATWTGANYGYTF
TRBV28	-	-	TRBJ2-7	TGTGCCAGCAGTTTTAGGACAGTCGACGAGCAGTACTTC	CASSFRTVDEQYF